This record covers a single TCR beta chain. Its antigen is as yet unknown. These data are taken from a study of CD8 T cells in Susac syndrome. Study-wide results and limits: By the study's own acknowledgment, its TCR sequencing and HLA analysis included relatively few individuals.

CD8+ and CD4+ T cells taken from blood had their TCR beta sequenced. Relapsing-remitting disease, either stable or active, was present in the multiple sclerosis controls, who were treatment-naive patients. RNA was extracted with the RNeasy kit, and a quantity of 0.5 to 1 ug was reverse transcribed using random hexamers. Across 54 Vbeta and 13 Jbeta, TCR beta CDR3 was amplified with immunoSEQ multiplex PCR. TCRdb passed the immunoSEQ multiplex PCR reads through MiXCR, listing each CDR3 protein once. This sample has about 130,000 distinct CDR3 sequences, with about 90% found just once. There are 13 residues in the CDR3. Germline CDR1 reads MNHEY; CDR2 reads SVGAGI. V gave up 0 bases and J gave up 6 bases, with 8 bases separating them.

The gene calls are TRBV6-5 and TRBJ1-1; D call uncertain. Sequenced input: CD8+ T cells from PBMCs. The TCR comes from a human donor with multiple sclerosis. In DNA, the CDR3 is TGTGCCAGCAGTTACTCTGTACTAGCTGAAGCTTTCTTT. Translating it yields CASSYSVLAEAFF.